This T cell receptor beta chain is from a study of early T cells in non-severe SARS-CoV-2 infection (dated by TCRdb to about 2021). Regarding the research as a whole: Because TCR sequencing was done on bulk RNA from unsorted whole blood, the alpha and beta chains could not be paired. The research as a whole found: VDJdb matching was skewed toward anti-spike CD8 responses and likely underestimated virus-specific expansions, missing private and CD4 specificities.

This clonotype has more than one count but fewer than ten. Its antigen is not yet known. Qualities for individual bases were not recorded, and no much larger clone is one base off. This was a case-control study nested in a cohort of healthcare workers in London, UK, who had nasopharyngeal swab PCR tests and blood samples taken every week. Between 23 and 31 March 2020, the week of the UK lockdown, healthcare workers were enrolled and then followed up weekly for as long as 16 weeks. CDR1 and CDR2 were assigned from the germline V gene (reference sequence) as DFQATT and SNEGSKA. Trimming costs V 1 base and J 1 base, and their ends lie 16 bases apart. The CDR3 has 17 amino acids, counting the end cysteine and phenylalanine. CDR3 DNA only is kept here, 51 bases in frame from base 1. The library was made by 5' RACE. The sequencing machine was a NextSeq 500. Unique molecular identifiers were attached to individual cDNA molecules in the TCR library protocol so that sequencing error and PCR bias could be corrected. Both TCR alpha and beta chains were sequenced, and tight co-correlation was observed between alpha and beta sequence abundances in each sample. The paper's processing steps were these. Decombinator V4 was used to annotate TCR sequences for V gene, J gene and CDR3. Expanded TCRs were defined as changing significantly between any two time points under a Poisson model with p below 0.0001. TCR abundances were normalised to the total number of TCRs sequenced per sample and were expressed as counts per million. MAIT TCRs were defined by TRAV1-2 paired with TRAJ12, TRAJ20 or TRAJ33, and iNKT TCRs by TRAV10 paired with TRAJ18. VDJdb, accessed 1 November 2021, was searched for CMV, EBV and SARS-CoV-2 annotated TCRs, with TCRs annotated for multiple antigens excluded. TCRdb handled the public reads itself, with Q25 trimming in fastp and clone calling in MiXCR, and kept productive beta chains. Each CDR3 protein appears once, grouped with its most common genes and DNA. The V and J calls and clone size come from TCRdb's table, not from the authors' own analysis. This sample gives 50,000 to 85,000 distinct CDR3 sequences in total; approximately 9.1% of them show up just once. The biggest ten clones account for 3.2% of the sample.

This clonotype originated in an adult who was a healthcare worker with PCR-confirmed SARS-CoV-2 infection or an uninfected control (not recorded which). The sequencing sample was made of whole blood. The chain joins TRBV20-1 to TRBJ2-2; TRBD2 is perhaps the D gene, given 6 matching bases. The DNA reads as follows: TGCAGTGCTAGAGCAGTAGGGGAGGCAGGGAACACCGGGGAGCTGTTTTTT. This translates into CSARAVGEAGNTGELFF.